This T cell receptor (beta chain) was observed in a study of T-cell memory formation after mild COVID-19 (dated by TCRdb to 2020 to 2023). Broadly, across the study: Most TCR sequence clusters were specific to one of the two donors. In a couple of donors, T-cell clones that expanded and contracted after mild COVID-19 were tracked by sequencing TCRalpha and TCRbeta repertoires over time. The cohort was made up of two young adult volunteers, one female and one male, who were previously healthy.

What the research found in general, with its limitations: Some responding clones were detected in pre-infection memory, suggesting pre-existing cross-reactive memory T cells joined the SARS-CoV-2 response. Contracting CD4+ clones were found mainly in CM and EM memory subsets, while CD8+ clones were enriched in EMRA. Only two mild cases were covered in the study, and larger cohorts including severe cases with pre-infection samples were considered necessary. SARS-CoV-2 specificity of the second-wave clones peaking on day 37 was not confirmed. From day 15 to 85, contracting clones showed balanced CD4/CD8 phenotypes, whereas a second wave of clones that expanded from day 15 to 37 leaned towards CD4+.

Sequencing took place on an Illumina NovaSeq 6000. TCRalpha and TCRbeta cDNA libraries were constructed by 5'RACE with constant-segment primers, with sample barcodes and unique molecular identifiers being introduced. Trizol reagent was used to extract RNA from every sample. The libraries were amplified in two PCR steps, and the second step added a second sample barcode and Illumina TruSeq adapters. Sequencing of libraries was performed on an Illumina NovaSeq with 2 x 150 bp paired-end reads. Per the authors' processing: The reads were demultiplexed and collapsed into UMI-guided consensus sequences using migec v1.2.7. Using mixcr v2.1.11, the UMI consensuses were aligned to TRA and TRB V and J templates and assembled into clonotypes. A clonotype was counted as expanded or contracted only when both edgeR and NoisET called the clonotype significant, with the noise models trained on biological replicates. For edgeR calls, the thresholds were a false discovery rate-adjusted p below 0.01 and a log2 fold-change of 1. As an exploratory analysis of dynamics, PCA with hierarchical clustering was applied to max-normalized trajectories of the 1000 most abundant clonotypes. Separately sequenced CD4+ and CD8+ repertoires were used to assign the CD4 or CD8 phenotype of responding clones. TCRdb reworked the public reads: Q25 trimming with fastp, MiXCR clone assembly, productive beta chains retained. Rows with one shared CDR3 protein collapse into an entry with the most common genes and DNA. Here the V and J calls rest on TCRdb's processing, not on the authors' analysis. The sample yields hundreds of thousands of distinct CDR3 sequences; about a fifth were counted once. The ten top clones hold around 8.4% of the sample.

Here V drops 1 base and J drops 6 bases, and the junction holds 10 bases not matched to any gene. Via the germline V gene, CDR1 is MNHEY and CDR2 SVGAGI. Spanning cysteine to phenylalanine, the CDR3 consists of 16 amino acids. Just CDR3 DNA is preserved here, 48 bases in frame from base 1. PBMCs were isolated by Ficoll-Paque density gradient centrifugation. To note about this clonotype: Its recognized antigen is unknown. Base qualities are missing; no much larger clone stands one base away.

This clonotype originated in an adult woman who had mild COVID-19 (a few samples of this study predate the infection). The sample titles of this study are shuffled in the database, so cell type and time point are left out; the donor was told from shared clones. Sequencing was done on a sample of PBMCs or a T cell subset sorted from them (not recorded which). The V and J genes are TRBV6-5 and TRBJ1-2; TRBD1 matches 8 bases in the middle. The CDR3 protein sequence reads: CASSYFPAGGEDGYTF. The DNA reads TGTGCCAGCAGTTACTTTCCCGCAGGGGGCGAGGATGGCTACACCTTC.